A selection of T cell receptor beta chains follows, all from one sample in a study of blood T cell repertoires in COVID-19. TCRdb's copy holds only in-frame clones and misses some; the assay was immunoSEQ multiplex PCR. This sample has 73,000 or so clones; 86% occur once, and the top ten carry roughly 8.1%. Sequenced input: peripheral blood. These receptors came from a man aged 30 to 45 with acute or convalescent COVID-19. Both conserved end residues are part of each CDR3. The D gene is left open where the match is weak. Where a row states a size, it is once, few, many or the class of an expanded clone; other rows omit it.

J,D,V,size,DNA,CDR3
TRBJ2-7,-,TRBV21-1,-,TGTGCCAGCAGCCCTCTAAGCGGGAGGGTGCACGAGCAGTACTTC,CASSPLSGRVHEQYF
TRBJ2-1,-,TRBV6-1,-,TGTGCCAGCAGTGAATCGACGGGAGTAGATGAGCAGTTCTTC,CASSESTGVDEQFF
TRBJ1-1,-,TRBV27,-,TGTGCCAGCAGCCCAGGGCCTATTAGACTGAACACTGAAGCTTTCTTT,CASSPGPIRLNTEAFF
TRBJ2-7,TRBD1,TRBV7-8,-,TGTGCCAGCAGCCATCCGTCCGGGACAGGGAGCGCCTACGAGCAGTACTTC,CASSHPSGTGSAYEQYF
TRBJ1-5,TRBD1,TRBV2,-,TGTGCCAGCGCAGGGGACAGTCAGCCCCAGCATTTT,CASAGDSQPQHF
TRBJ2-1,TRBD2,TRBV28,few,TGTGCCAGCAGTCAGGGACTAGAATACAATGAGCAGTTCTTC,CASSQGLEYNEQFF
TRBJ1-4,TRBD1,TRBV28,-,TGTGCCACCAGTACGGGACAGAAGGGAAAACTGTTTTTT,CATSTGQKGKLFF
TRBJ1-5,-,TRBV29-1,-,TGCAGCGTAGCAGGAAGCGGACGAGCTGGTCAGCCCCAGCATTTT,CSVAGSGRAGQPQHF
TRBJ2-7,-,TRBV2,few,TGTGCCAGCAGTGAATCAGGCGAGCAGTACTTC,CASSESGEQYF
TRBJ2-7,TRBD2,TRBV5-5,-,TGTGCCAGCAGCGGGTACGGGCGGGGGTACGAGCAGTACTTC,CASSGYGRGYEQYF
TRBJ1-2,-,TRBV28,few,TGTGCCAGCAGGGAATCCGGGACACCTTATGGCTACACCTTC,CASRESGTPYGYTF
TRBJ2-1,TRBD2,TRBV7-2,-,TGTGCCAGCAGCCGGACTAGCGCCCTCTACTACAATGAGCAGTTCTTC,CASSRTSALYYNEQFF
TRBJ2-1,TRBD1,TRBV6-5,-,TGTGGGACAGGGTGGGGCAATGAGCAGTTCTTC,CGTGWGNEQFF
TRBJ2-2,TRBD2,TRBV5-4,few,TGTGCCAGCAGCCCCGGACTAGCTCTACCGAACACCGGGGAGCTGTTTTTT,CASSPGLALPNTGELFF
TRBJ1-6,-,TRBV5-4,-,TGTGCCAGCAGCCGGCGGAGTTTCGATAATTCACCCCTCCACTTT,CASSRRSFDNSPLHF
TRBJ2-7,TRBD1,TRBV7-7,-,TGTGCTAGCAGCTCCGGGACAGGGGACGAGCAGTACTTC,CASSSGTGDEQYF
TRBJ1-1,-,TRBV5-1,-,TGCGCCAGCAGAGAGTTCACAGGGCCGAACACTGAAGCTTTCTTT,CASREFTGPNTEAFF
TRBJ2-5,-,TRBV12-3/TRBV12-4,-,TGTGCCAGCAGTTTTGGGGGCACCCAGTACTTC,CASSFGGTQYF
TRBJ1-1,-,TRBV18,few,TGTGCCAGCTCACCGTCCTCAGTTTCCAAGAACACTGAAGCTTTCTTT,CASSPSSVSKNTEAFF
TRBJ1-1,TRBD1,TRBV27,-,TGTGCCAGCAGTCCCACGGACAGGGACTTCTACACTGAAGCTTTCTTT,CASSPTDRDFYTEAFF
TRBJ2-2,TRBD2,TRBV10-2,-,TGCGCCAGCAGGGGGACTAGCGGGGGCACCGGGGAGCTGTTTTTT,CASRGTSGGTGELFF
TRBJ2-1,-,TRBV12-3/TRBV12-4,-,TGTGCCAGCAGTTTGGGTCTAGCCGATGAGCAGTTCTTC,CASSLGLADEQFF
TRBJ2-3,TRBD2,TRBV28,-,TGTGCCAGCAGACCCACTAGCGGGAGGTCCACACCTAGCACAGATACGCAGTATTTT,CASRPTSGRSTPSTDTQYF
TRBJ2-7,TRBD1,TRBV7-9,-,TGTGCCAGCAGCTTAGCCTCAGGGGGCGTAGGCGAGCAGTACTTC,CASSLASGGVGEQYF
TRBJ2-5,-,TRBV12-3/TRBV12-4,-,TGTGCCAGCGCCCTCCGGGAGGAGACCCAGTACTTC,CASALREETQYF
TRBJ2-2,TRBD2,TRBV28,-,TGTGCCAGCAGTTTAGGAGGGAGGGCCGGCGGGGAGCTGTTTTTT,CASSLGGRAGGELFF
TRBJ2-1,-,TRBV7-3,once,TGTGCCAGCAGCTTAACGCCTAGGGGCAATGAGCAGTTCTTC,CASSLTPRGNEQFF
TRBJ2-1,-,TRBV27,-,TGTGCCAGCAGCTCCCTCCAGCCGGGAAAGGCCTACAATGAGCAGTTCTTC,CASSSLQPGKAYNEQFF
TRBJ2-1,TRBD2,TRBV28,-,TGTGCCAGCTTAGCGGGAGTACATGAGCAGTTCTTC,CASLAGVHEQFF
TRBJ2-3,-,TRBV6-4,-,TGTGCCAGCAGTGAGGGGCTCTCCACAGATACGCAGTATTTT,CASSEGLSTDTQYF
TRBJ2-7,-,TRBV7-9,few,TGTGCCAGCAGCTTAGACAGGGTGTACGAGCAGTACTTC,CASSLDRVYEQYF
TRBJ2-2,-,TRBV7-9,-,TGTGCCAGTCCCCATAACACCGGGGAGCTGTTTTTT,CASPHNTGELFF
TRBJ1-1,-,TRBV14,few,TGTGCCAGCAGCCAAGCTCTCGGGCGGGCGACTGAAGCTTTCTTT,CASSQALGRATEAFF
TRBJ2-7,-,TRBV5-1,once,TGCGCCAGCAGCTTTACAGGGATACGCTACGAGCAGTACTTC,CASSFTGIRYEQYF
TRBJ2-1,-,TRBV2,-,TGTGCCAGCAGTGTCAGCGGGTGGTATGAGCAGTTCTTC,CASSVSGWYEQFF
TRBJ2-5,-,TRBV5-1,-,TGCGCCAGCAGCTCGACATTGGGCCCAGAGCTTCAAGAGACCCAGTACTTC,CASSSTLGPELQETQYF
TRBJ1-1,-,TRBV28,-,TGTGCCAGCAGTTTACCGGGTTTGAACACTGAAGCTTTCTTT,CASSLPGLNTEAFF
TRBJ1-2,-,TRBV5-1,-,TGCGCCAGCAGCTTGAATGCGCAAAGGGGGACTAACTATGGCTACACCTTC,CASSLNAQRGTNYGYTF
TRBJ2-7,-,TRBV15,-,TGTGCCACCAGCAGTTCCCCCGGGGTGGGTGAGCAGTACTTC,CATSSSPGVGEQYF
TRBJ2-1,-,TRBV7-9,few,TGTGCCAGCAGCTCCCACCGGGATGAGCAGTTCTTC,CASSSHRDEQFF
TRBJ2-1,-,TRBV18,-,TGTGCCAGCTCACGAGGGTCCCCCTACAATGAGCAGTTCTTC,CASSRGSPYNEQFF
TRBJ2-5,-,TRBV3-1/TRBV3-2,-,TGTGCCAGCAGCCAGACGCGGGTTGGAGAGACCCAGTACTTC,CASSQTRVGETQYF
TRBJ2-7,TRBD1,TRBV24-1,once,TGTGCCACCAGTGACCGGGACAGGGGGCAGGACGAGCAGTACTTC,CATSDRDRGQDEQYF
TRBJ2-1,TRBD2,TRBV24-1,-,TGTGCCACCAGTGTGCCCCCTGGTAGCGGGGCGAATGAGCAGTTCTTC,CATSVPPGSGANEQFF
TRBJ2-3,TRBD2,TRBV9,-,TGTGCCAGCAGCCCTACTAGCGGGGGTAGCCATGGTACGCAGTATTTT,CASSPTSGGSHGTQYF